The clone carrying this T cell receptor beta chain has a single count. Its antigen is unidentified. The data derive from a study of T cell responses to AZD1222 COVID-19 vaccine. Whole-study results and caveats: Spike as a whole was targeted by vaccine-associated CD4 TCRs, dominant at 160-218 and 743-854. Spike-specific TCR breadth and depth grew following two AZD1222 doses. Only a handful of people who got AZD1222 tested seropositive at baseline.

Germline CDR1 is GTSNPN and CDR2 is SVGIG (reference sequence). The CDR3 covers 14 residues. Trimming pared 3 bases from V and 9 bases from J, leaving 21 bases between. Clones were sequenced by immunoSEQ multiplex PCR, and TCRdb holds only the in-frame ones, with some missing. The sample records tens of thousands of clones, approximately 89% being singletons. Specimen: peripheral blood, collected 28 days after the second dose of the MenACWY control vaccine. This sequence was found in an adult who received the MenACWY meningococcal vaccine as a control. The chain joins TRBV30 to TRBJ2-7; D unclear. This chain's CDR3 is CAWREGQWSLGQYF. CDR3 coding DNA: TGTGCCTGGAGAGAAGGGCAATGGAGTTTGGGGCAGTACTTC.